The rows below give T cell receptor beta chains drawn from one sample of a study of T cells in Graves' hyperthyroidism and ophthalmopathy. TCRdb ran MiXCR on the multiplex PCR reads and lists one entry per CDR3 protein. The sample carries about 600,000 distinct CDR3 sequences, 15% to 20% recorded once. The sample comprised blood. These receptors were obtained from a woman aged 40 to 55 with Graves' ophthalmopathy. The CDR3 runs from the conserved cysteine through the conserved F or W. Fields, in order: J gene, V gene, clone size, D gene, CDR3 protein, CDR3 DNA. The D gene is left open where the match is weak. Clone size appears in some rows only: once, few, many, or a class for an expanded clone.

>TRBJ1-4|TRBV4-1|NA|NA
CASSQERWEKLFF
TGCGCCAGCAGCCAAGAAAGATGGGAAAAACTGTTTTTT
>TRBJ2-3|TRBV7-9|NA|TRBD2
CASSLYTSGRSADTQYF
TGTGCCAGCAGCCTCTACACTAGCGGGAGATCTGCAGATACGCAGTATTTT
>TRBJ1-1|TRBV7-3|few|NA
CASSSEDRNTEAFF
TGTGCCAGCAGCTCCGAGGACCGGAACACTGAAGCTTTCTTT
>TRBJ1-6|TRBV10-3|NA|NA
CAISESRGRYNSPLHF
TGTGCCATCAGTGAGTCTAGGGGCAGATATAATTCACCCCTCCACTTT
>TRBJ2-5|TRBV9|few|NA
CASSVGGETIEETQYF
TGTGCCAGCAGCGTAGGGGGGGAGACGATCGAAGAGACCCAGTACTTC
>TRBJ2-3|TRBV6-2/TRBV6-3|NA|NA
CASSYGPDSTDTQYF
TGTGCCAGCAGTTACGGACCGGACAGCACAGATACGCAGTATTTT
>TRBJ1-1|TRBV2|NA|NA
CASSPLGPRWAFF
TGTGCCAGCTCACCTCTGGGGCCTCGGTGGGCTTTCTTT
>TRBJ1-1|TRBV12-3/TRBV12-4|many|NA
CASSLQGTSTEAFF
TGTGCCAGCAGCCTACAGGGCACGAGCACTGAAGCTTTCTTT
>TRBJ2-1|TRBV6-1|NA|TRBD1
CASSPRDRGPNEQFF
TGTGCCAGCAGCCCTCGGGACAGGGGGCCCAATGAGCAGTTCTTC
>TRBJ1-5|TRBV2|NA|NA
CASSEVISNQPQHF
TGTGCCAGCAGTGAAGTTATTAGCAATCAGCCCCAGCATTTT
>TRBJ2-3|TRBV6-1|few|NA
CASSHLADTQYF
TGTGCCAGCAGCCACTTAGCAGATACGCAGTATTTT
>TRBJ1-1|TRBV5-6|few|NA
CASSLEWAGTEAFF
TGTGCCAGCAGCTTGGAATGGGCTGGCACTGAAGCTTTCTTT
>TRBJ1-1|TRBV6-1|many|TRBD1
CATRQDRTNTEAFF
TGTGCCACCAGACAGGACAGGACGAACACTGAAGCTTTCTTT
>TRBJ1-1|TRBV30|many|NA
CAWNPGYMNTEAFF
TGTGCCTGGAATCCCGGGTATATGAACACTGAAGCTTTCTTT
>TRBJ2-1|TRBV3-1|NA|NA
CASSPTEGHEQFF
TGTGCCAGCAGCCCTACGGAAGGGCATGAGCAGTTCTTC
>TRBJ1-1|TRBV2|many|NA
CASLFQGPYTEAFF
TGTGCCAGCCTTTTCCAGGGTCCCTACACTGAAGCTTTCTTT
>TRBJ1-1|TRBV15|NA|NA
CATSRRQNTEAFF
TGTGCCACCAGCAGAAGACAGAACACTGAAGCTTTCTTT
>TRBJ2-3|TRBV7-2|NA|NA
CASSLFSGLTDTQYF
TGTGCCAGCAGCTTATTCAGCGGACTCACAGATACGCAGTATTTT
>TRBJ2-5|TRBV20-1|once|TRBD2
CSALSGGARETQYF
TGCAGTGCTTTGAGCGGGGGGGCCAGGGAGACCCAGTACTTC
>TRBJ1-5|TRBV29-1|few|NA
CSVRQNSNQPQHF
TGCAGCGTTAGACAGAATAGCAATCAGCCCCAGCATTTT
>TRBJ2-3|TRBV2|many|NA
CASILNILWTDTQYF
TGTGCCAGCATTCTTAACATTTTGTGGACAGATACGCAGTATTTT
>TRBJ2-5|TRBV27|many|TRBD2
CASSEGTSGSKGETQYF
TGTGCCAGCAGTGAAGGGACTAGCGGGAGTAAGGGAGAGACCCAGTACTTC
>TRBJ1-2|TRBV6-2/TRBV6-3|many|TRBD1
CATRTGTNYGYTF
TGTGCCACCCGGACAGGAACTAACTATGGCTACACCTTC
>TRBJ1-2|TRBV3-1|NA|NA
CASSQRRTNYGYTF
TGTGCCAGCAGCCAACGCCGGACTAACTATGGCTACACCTTC
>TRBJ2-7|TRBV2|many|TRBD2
CASSGSGMGYEQYF
TGTGCCAGCAGTGGTAGCGGGATGGGGTACGAGCAGTACTTC
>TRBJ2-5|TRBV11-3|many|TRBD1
CASSETTGGGRRETQYF
TGTGCCAGCAGCGAGACGACAGGGGGGGGCAGGAGGGAGACCCAGTACTTC
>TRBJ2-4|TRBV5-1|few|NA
CASSPAQDRNIQYF
TGCGCCAGCAGCCCAGCCCAAGACAGAAACATTCAGTACTTC
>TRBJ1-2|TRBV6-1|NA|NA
CASREPGYYGYTF
TGTGCCAGCAGAGAGCCGGGCTATTATGGCTACACCTTC
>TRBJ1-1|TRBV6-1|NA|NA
CASTKAGWGTEAFF
TGTGCCAGCACCAAGGCAGGATGGGGGACTGAAGCTTTCTTT
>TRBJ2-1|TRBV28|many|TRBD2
CASSLWDSGTSGRDEQFF
TGTGCCAGCAGTTTGTGGGACTCCGGGACTAGCGGGAGGGATGAGCAGTTCTTC
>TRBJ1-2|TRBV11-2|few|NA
CASSIGGNDYGYTF
TGTGCCAGCAGCATAGGAGGGAATGACTATGGCTACACCTTC
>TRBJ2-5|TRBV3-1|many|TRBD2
CASSQDLAGGQETQYF
TGTGCCAGCAGCCAAGATCTAGCGGGGGGACAAGAGACCCAGTACTTC
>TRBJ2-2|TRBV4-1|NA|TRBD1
CASSQGRLLVPGTGVIGELFF
TGCGCCAGCAGCCAAGGGAGGTTGCTGGTCCCCGGGACAGGGGTTATCGGGGAGCTGTTTTTT
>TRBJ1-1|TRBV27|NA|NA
CASSPGGGLNTEAFF
TGTGCCAGCAGTCCAGGCGGAGGCCTGAACACTGAAGCTTTCTTT
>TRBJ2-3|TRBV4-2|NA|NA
CASSQDLRVDTQYF
TGTGCCAGCAGCCAAGATCTTAGGGTAGATACGCAGTATTTT
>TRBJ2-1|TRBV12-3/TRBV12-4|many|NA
CASISGLPRYNEQFF
TGTGCCAGCATTTCGGGTCTCCCACGCTACAATGAGCAGTTCTTC
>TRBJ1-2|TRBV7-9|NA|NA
CASSGPGRRLDGGYTF
TGTGCCAGCAGCGGCCCGGGGAGACGCCTTGATGGGGGCTACACCTTC
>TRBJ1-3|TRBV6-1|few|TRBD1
CASRETGAGNTIYF
TGTGCCAGCAGGGAGACAGGGGCTGGAAACACCATATATTTT
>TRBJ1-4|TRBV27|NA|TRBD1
CASSRWGTGSEKLFF
TGTGCCAGCAGTCGCTGGGGGACAGGATCGGAAAAACTGTTTTTT
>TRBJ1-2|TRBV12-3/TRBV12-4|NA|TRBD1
CASSPLGQFYGYTF
TGTGCCAGCAGCCCCTTGGGACAGTTCTATGGCTACACCTTC
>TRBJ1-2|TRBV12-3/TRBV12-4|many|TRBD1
CASSLPGTVYGYTF
TGTGCCAGCAGTTTACCCGGGACAGTCTATGGCTACACCTTC
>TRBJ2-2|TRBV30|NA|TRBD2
CAWSEGLLADHTGGLFF
TGTGCCTGGAGTGAAGGTTTACTAGCGGATCACACCGGGGGGCTGTTTTTT
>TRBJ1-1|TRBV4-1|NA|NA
CASSQASTVNTEAFF
TGCGCCAGCAGCCAAGCCTCGACAGTGAACACTGAAGCTTTCTTT
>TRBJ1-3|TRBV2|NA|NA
CASTSQGFEGNTIYF
TGTGCCAGCACAAGTCAGGGCTTTGAGGGAAACACCATATATTTT
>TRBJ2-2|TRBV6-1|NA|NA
CASSPKNTGELFF
TGTGCCAGCAGTCCAAAGAACACCGGGGAGCTGTTTTTT
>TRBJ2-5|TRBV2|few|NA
CASNLFGGPGGETQYF
TGTGCCAGCAATCTATTTGGAGGCCCAGGCGGAGAGACCCAGTACTTC
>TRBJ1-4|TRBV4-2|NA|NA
CASSQGARGGDEKLFF
TGTGCCAGCAGCCAAGGGGCACGGGGCGGTGATGAAAAACTGTTTTTT
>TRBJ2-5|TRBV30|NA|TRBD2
CAFSSTSGIRAQYF
TGTGCCTTCTCTTCGACTAGCGGGATCAGGGCCCAGTACTTC
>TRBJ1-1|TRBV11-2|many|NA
CASSLIRNTEAFF
TGTGCCAGCAGCTTAATTCGGAACACTGAAGCTTTCTTT
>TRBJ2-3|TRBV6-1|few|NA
CASSEAPWGAVGQYF
TGTGCCAGCAGTGAAGCCCCCTGGGGAGCGGTCGGGCAGTATTTT
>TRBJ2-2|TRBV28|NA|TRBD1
CASSYVRTGHTGELFF
TGTGCCAGCAGTTATGTCCGGACAGGGCACACCGGGGAGCTGTTTTTT
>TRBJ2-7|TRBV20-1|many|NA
CSARPSYEQYF
TGCAGTGCTAGACCCTCGTACGAGCAGTACTTC
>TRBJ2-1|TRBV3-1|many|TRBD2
CASSQGRTSGALGEQFF
TGTGCCAGCAGCCAAGGCCGGACTAGCGGGGCCCTTGGTGAGCAGTTCTTC
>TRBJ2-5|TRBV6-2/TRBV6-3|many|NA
CASTRDVQETQYF
TGTGCCAGCACCCGGGACGTACAGGAGACCCAGTACTTC
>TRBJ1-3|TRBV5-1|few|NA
CASSLSAETGNTIYF
TGCGCCAGCAGCTTGTCCGCAGAGACCGGAAACACCATATATTTT
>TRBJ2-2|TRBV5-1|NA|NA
CASSGQLSANTGELFF
TGCGCCAGCAGCGGTCAGTTATCGGCGAACACCGGGGAGCTGTTTTTT
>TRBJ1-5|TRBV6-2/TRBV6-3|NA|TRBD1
CASKRDRGDHSNQPQHF
TGTGCCAGCAAACGGGACAGGGGGGACCATAGCAATCAGCCCCAGCATTTT
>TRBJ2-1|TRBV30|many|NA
CAWSVIRYSYNEQFF
TGTGCCTGGAGTGTAATCAGGTATTCCTACAATGAGCAGTTCTTC
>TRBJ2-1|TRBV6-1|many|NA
CASSNNRDWPGDEQFF
TGTGCCAGCAGTAACAACCGGGACTGGCCTGGCGATGAGCAGTTCTTC
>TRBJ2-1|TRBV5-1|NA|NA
CASSLSGLVRNEQFF
TGCGCCAGCAGTTTATCAGGGTTGGTGCGGAATGAGCAGTTCTTC